This T cell receptor (beta chain) derives from a study of cytomegalovirus exposure and HLA in healthy donors. The germline V gene encodes CDR1 SGHNT and CDR2 YYREEE (reference sequence). V lost 3 bases, J lost 4 bases, and 8 bases stayed unmatched. CDR3 size: 15 residues. PCR primers comprised 60 Vbeta and 13 Jbeta primers. Profiling relied on immunoSEQ multiplex PCR, and the TCRdb table lists in-frame clones only, not all of them. The table has about 130,000 clones, over 75% seen once. Sequenced: PBMCs. The receptor comes from a man between 45 and 60 years old in good health and CMV-seronegative. The gene calls are TRBV5-4 and TRBJ2-7; 9 bases map to TRBD2. This chain's CDR3 is CASSSPDSGRYEQYF. The CDR3 nucleotides are TGTGCCAGCAGCTCTCCCGACAGCGGGAGGTACGAGCAGTACTTC.